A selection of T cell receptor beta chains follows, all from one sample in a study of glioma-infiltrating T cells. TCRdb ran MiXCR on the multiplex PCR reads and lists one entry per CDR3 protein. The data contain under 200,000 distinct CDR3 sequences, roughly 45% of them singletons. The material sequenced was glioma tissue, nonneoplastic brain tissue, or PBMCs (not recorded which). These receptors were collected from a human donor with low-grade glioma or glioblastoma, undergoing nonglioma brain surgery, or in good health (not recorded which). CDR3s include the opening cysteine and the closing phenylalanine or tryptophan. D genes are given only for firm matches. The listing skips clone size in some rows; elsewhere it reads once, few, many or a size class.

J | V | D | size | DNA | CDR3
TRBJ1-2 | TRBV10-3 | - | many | TGTGCCATCAGTGAAGTTGGGGAAACCCTCTATGGCTACACCTTC | CAISEVGETLYGYTF
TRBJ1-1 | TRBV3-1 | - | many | TGTGCCAGCAGCACTGGACAGTCGAACACTGAAGCTTTCTTT | CASSTGQSNTEAFF
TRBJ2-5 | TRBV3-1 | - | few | TGTGCCAGCAGCAAGCACATCCGGGGCCAAGAGACCCAGTACTTC | CASSKHIRGQETQYF
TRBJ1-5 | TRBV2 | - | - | TGTGCCAGCACCGGATCTTGGAGGCCCCAGCATTTT | CASTGSWRPQHF
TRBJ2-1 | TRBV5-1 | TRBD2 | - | TGCGCCAGCAGCTCGAACCTAGCGGGAAGGGATGAGCAGTTCTTC | CASSSNLAGRDEQFF
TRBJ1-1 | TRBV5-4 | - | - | TGTGCCAGCGGCTGGCACAGGGAGGGCGTAGCTTTGTTT | CASGWHREGVALF
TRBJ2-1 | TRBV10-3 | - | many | TGTGCCACAGCGGGCCAACGGTATGAGCAGTTCTTC | CATAGQRYEQFF
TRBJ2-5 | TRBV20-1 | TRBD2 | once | TGCAGTGCTGTGCAGCCTAGCGGATCTTACAATGAGCAGAACTTC | CSAVQPSGSYNEQNF
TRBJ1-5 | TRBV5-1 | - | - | TGCGCCAGCAGCTTGTACGGCAGCGCTAATCAGCCCCAGCATTTT | CASSLYGSANQPQHF
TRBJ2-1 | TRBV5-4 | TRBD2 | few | TGTGCCAGCAGCCCACCGGTGGGCGGGAGTTTTCATGAGCAGTTCTTC | CASSPPVGGSFHEQFF
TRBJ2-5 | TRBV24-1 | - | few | TGTGCCACCAGTGATGCGACCGGCGCCCGGGGAGAGACCCAGTACTTC | CATSDATGARGETQYF
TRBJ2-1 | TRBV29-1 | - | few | TGCAGCGTTGAGGGCTACCAGGTCTACAATGAGCAGTTCTTC | CSVEGYQVYNEQFF
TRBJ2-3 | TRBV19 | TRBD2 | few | TGTGCCAGTACTGCGGGAGCAACAGATACGCAGTATTTT | CASTAGATDTQYF
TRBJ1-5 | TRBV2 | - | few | TGTGCCAGCCTCCGGGACACAAATCAGCCCCAGCATTTT | CASLRDTNQPQHF
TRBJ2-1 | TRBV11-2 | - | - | TGTGCCAGCAGCTCTCAGTCCCTCGAGCAGTTCTTC | CASSSQSLEQFF
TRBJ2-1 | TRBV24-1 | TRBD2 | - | TGTGCCACCAGTGATCCGAACGTCGGGGGGTCTTACGGTGAGCAGTTCTTC | CATSDPNVGGSYGEQFF